This T cell receptor beta chain came from a study of blood T cell repertoires in COVID-19. At the level of the study: Samples of COVID-19 (acute and convalescent) were obtained from the United States, Italy and Spain. PBMCs, B-cell-depleted T cells, or T cells were the source of the cDNA or gDNA that made up the material.

The CDR3 has 15 amino acids. With 1 base clipped from V and 5 bases from J, the junction kept 2 bases outside the gene matches. Germline assignment: CDR1 MGHRA and CDR2 YSYEKL. Authors' analysis steps: Estimation of nucleated cell counts was performed using reference gene primer amplification. Assay: immunoSEQ multiplex PCR; the TCRdb copy retains only in-frame clones and omits some. Clone size and the V and J calls come from that table; the DNA yielded D and trimming. Of about 74,000 clones in the sample, 75% to 80% were seen once. The chain combines TRBV4-1 with TRBJ1-4, with TRBD1 identical over 9 bases. Sequencing used peripheral blood. This receptor was identified in a human donor in a cohort sampled during active COVID-19. CDR3 DNA: TGCGCCAGCAGCCAAGTCGGGACAGGGAATGAAAAACTGTTTTTT. Protein: CASSQVGTGNEKLFF.